This T cell receptor beta chain was observed in a study of identical twins. Points from the study as a whole: In drawing conclusions, the study used cross-sectional statistical analysis and did not follow the same donors.

V lost 6 bases and J 3 bases, leaving 10 bases between the germline ends. The CDR3 runs to 13 residues. TCRdb reprocessed the 5' RACE reads with MiXCR, giving one entry per CDR3 protein. Of 1.5 million to 2 million distinct CDR3 sequences listed, around a third are singletons. Only healthy Caucasians were enrolled as donors. This clonotype turned up a few times. Antigen specificity is unknown. The chain couples TRBV12-3 or TRBV12-4 to TRBJ2-3, with D possibly TRBD2 on 6 matching bases. The TCR originated in a newborn girl in good health. Sequencing used cord blood. CDR3: CASRRLETDTQYF. The CDR3 DNA sequence: TGTGCCAGCAGGCGACTAGAGACAGATACGCAGTATTTT.